What follows are 20 T cell receptor beta chains derived from one specimen sequenced in a study of T-cell reconstitution after alpha-beta-depleted transplantation in children. As it was prepared, the TCRbeta library received unique molecular identifiers. TCRdb re-called the PCR reads with MiXCR, one entry per CDR3 protein. The profile covers about a million distinct CDR3 sequences, with 25% to 35% appearing a single time and under 30% taken by the ten largest. The sample in question was PBMCs, mostly from graft donor cells, obtained 360 days after TCRalphabeta/CD19-depleted stem cell transplant. The source of these receptors is a boy under two years old who had a stem cell transplant for SCID, so the T cells may come from the graft donor.

The chain carries TRBV11-2 and TRBJ1-1, with D maybe TRBD1 (6 bases). Germline V gene data show CDR1 as SGHAT and CDR2 as FQNNGV. This CDR3 has 13 amino acids. The germline V and J ends were trimmed by 3 bases and 4 bases, with 9 bases remaining between them. This CDR3 is CASSFTGFTEAFF. Here the CDR3 DNA reads TGTGCCAGCAGCTTTACAGGGTTCACTGAAGCTTTCTTT.

This clonotype appeared a few times. The chain couples TRBV7-2 to TRBJ1-3, with TRBD1 identical over 7 bases. V trimming: 5 bases; J trimming: 0 bases; junction bases outside the gene matches: 4. The CDR3 is 15 amino acids. The germline gives CDR1 SGHTA, CDR2 FQGNSA. The CDR3 DNA reads TGTGCCAGCAGCCGCACAGGGGTCTCTGGAAACACCATATATTTT. Its translation is CASSRTGVSGNTIYF.

The chain couples TRBV4-1 to TRBJ1-1; tentatively, D is TRBD1 (6 bases). Trimming removed 0 bases at V and 5 bases at J, with 25 bases between. CDR1 MGHRA and CDR2 YSYEKL come from the germline V gene. The CDR3 totals 19 residues. The CDR3 here is CASSQDSGRDTSLRTEAFF. In nucleotides, the CDR3 is TGCGCCAGCAGCCAAGATAGTGGCCGGGACACATCCCTGAGAACTGAAGCTTTCTTT.

The chain uses TRBV7-2 and TRBJ2-3; D tentatively fits TRBD1 or TRBD2 (5 bases each). CDR1 and CDR2 from the germline V gene are SGHTA and FQGNSA. Trimming cost V 5 bases and J 4 bases, with 13 bases left between them. The CDR3 runs 14 residues. This CDR3 reads CASSPIGAPDTQYF. For the CDR3, the DNA is TGTGCCAGCAGCCCGATCGGGGCGCCAGATACGCAGTATTTT.

The sample holds a few counts of this clonotype. The chain is built from TRBV4-1 and TRBJ1-3; D remains ambiguous. The germline V gene has CDR1 MGHRA and CDR2 YSYEKL. This CDR3 region has 16 residues. V lost 1 base and J lost 2, with 12 bases in between. The CDR3 here is CASSQATKGTGNTIYF. For the CDR3, the DNA is TGCGCCAGCAGCCAAGCGACAAAAGGGACTGGAAACACCATATATTTT.

This clonotype was observed a handful of times. The genes are TRBV4-3 and TRBJ1-4; D is undetermined. Germline V lookup: CDR1 LGHNA, CDR2 YSLEER. This CDR3 has 18 residues. V was pared by 4 bases and J by 2 bases, with 20 bases between. For the CDR3, the DNA is TGCGCCAGCAGCCGCGGAAGTCACCGCGCCGTGACTAATGAAAAACTGTTTTTT. This translates into CASSRGSHRAVTNEKLFF.

This chain links TRBV4-3 with TRBJ2-1; perhaps TRBD1 as D (5 bases). Germline CDR1 LGHNA, CDR2 YSLEER. Trimming removed 4 bases from V and 4 bases from J, with 11 bases in between. The CDR3 sequence is 14 residues long. The CDR3 loop is CASSPKGRYNEQFF. CDR3 DNA: TGCGCCAGCAGCCCCAAGGGGCGGTACAATGAGCAGTTCTTC.

This clonotype appeared a few times. The rearrangement uses TRBV4-2 and TRBJ2-5, with 14 bases identical to TRBD2. The ends lost 2 bases at V and 2 bases at J; junction bases unmatched: 10. CDR1 and CDR2 from the germline V gene are LGHNA and YNFKEQ. The CDR3 is made up of 19 amino acids. The CDR3 here is CASSQLSGTSGGPQETQYF. The CDR3 coding sequence is TGTGCCAGCAGCCAACTCTCCGGGACTAGCGGGGGACCACAAGAGACCCAGTACTTC.

This clonotype has just a few counts. The V gene is TRBV11-2, the J gene TRBJ2-2, with 8 bases aligning to TRBD2. Germline CDR1 and CDR2: SGHAT and FQNNGV. CDR3 size: 16 residues. V dropped 3 bases and J dropped 5; count of bases not matched to a gene: 8. CDR3 nucleotide sequence: TGTGCCAGCAGCTTTTCAGGGACTAGAGAGACCGGGGAGCTGTTTTTT. Protein sequence: CASSFSGTRETGELFF.

This clonotype is a singleton in its sample. V usage is TRBV15 and J usage is TRBJ2-7; 9 nucleotides agree with TRBD1. The CDR3 has 13 amino acids. The J segment lost 5 bases and the V segment lost 3 bases, leaving 2 bases of the junction unmatched. Germline CDR1 is LNHNV and CDR2 is YYDKDF (reference sequence). CDR3 loop: CATSSDRGNEQYF. The CDR3, as DNA: TGTGCCACCAGCAGCGACAGGGGGAACGAGCAGTACTTC. The variable domain in full, with the rest retrieved from reference TRBV15 and TRBJ2-7, is DAMVIQNPRYQVTQFGKPVTLSCSQTLNHNVMYWYQQKSSQAPKLLFHYYDKDFNNEADTPDNFQSRRPNTSFCFLDIRSPGLGDTAMYLCATSSDRGNEQYFGPGTRLTVT.

This clonotype occurred a few times. The CDR3 DNA reads TGTGCCAGCAGTGGAGTGGCACGGGGGCGGATGGAGGAGACCCAGTACTTC. This sequence encodes CASSGVARGRMEETQYF. This chain links TRBV25-1 with TRBJ2-5; D assignment may be TRBD1 or TRBD2 (6 bases each). The V and J ends lost 4 bases and 5 bases respectively, with 23 bases between them. Germline V CDR1 and CDR2: MGHDK, SYGVNS. CDR3 length: 17 amino acids.

This clonotype was seen repeatedly, ten times or more. This rearrangement joins TRBV29-1 to TRBJ2-7; 7 nucleotides line up with TRBD1. V was pared by 3 bases and J by 3 bases, with 5 bases of the junction left unmatched. CDR3 length: 13 residues. Germline values: CDR1 SQVTM, CDR2 ANQGSEA. The CDR3 spells CSVEDRRDYEQYF. CDR3 coding DNA: TGCAGCGTTGAGGACAGGCGTGACTACGAGCAGTACTTC.

The rearrangement links TRBV20-1 to TRBJ2-1; D is perhaps TRBD1 or TRBD2 (6 bases each). Per the germline V gene, CDR1 is DFQATT and CDR2 is SNEGSKA (reference sequence). The CDR3 extends over 12 amino acids. Deletions cut 7 bases from V and 3 bases from J, with 10 bases between. For the CDR3, the DNA is TGCAGTGGGGGGGCGAACTACAATGAGCAGTTCTTC. It specifies CSGGANYNEQFF.

This clonotype was picked up a small number of times. The rearrangement uses TRBV20-1 and TRBJ2-1; no clear D. V was pared by 0 bases and J by 8 bases, with 11 bases between. Germline V gene lookup returns CDR1 DFQATT and CDR2 SNEGSKA (reference sequence). This CDR3 region has 13 residues. The DNA for the CDR3 is TGCAGTGCTAGAGATTTCCAAGTCCATGAGCAGTTCTTC. As protein: CSARDFQVHEQFF.

The rearrangement joins TRBV6-5 to TRBJ2-3, with 10 bases identical to TRBD2. The germline V gene has CDR1 MNHEY and CDR2 SVGAGI. Germline trimming cut 0 bases from V and 1 base from J; bases unmatched to any gene: 4. This CDR3 comprises 17 residues. In nucleotides, the CDR3 is TGTGCCAGCAGTTACTCACAAACTAGCGGGGGCACAGATACGCAGTATTTT. Its translation is CASSYSQTSGGTDTQYF.

This clonotype was seen only a few times. This rearrangement joins TRBV12-3 or TRBV12-4 to TRBJ2-1, with 7 bases identical to TRBD1. After removal of 0 bases from V and 8 bases from J, the junction contained 4 bases not matched to a gene. The length of the CDR3 is 14 residues. The CDR3 bases are TGTGCCAGCAGTTTAGCTCCAGGGGGACATGAGCAGTTCTTC. Translated, it gives CASSLAPGGHEQFF.

The gene calls are TRBV20-1 and TRBJ2-3; D is ambiguous. V lost 8 bases and J lost 3, with 12 bases in between. The CDR3 is 12 residues long. CDR1 DFQATT and CDR2 SNEGSKA come from the germline V gene (reference sequence). The CDR3 sequence: CSCQKRTDTQYF. CDR3 nucleotide sequence: TGCAGTTGCCAAAAGCGAACAGATACGCAGTATTTT.

This clonotype appeared many times. The chain combines TRBV20-1 with TRBJ2-5; 14 bases are a match to TRBD2. After removal of 5 bases from V and 4 bases from J, the junction contained 12 bases not matched to a gene. CDR1 is DFQATT, CDR2 SNEGSKA, per germline (reference sequence). This CDR3 is 17 amino acids long. CDR3 sequence (DNA): TGCAGTGCTCGGGGGACTAGCGGGGGTAACCCGTTAGAGACCCAGTACTTC. Translated, it gives CSARGTSGGNPLETQYF.

This clonotype has more than one count but fewer than ten. A read error is possible here, since a much larger clone lies one base away. This rearrangement joins TRBV6-6 to TRBJ2-3; D ambiguous. In germline, CDR1 is MNHNY, CDR2 SVGAGI (reference sequence). The germline V and J ends were trimmed by 4 bases and 4 bases, with 3 bases remaining between them. CDR3 length: 11 amino acids. The CDR3 protein is CASSWPDTQYF. The CDR3 DNA sequence: TGTGCCAGCAGTTGGCCAGATACGCAGTATTTT.

The chain has TRBV2 and TRBJ2-6; D uncertain. V lost 3 bases, J lost 2 bases, and 8 bases lay in between. Germline lookup yields CDR1 SNHLY and CDR2 FYNNEI. The CDR3 totals 15 residues. The DNA of the CDR3 is TGTGCCAGCAGTGAGTGGGGTGCTGGGGCCAACGTCCTGACTTTC. This sequence encodes CASSEWGAGANVLTF.